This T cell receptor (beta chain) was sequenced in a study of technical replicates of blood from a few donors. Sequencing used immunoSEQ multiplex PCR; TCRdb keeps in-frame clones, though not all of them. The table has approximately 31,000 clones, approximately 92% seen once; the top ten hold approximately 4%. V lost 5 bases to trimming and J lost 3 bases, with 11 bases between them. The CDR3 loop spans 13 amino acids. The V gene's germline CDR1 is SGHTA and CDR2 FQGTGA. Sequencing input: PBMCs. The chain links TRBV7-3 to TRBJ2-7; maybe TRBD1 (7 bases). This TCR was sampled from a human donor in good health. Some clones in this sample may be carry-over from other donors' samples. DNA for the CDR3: TGTGCCAGCAGCCCCCAGGGGGGCTACGAGCAGTACTTC. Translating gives CASSPQGGYEQYF. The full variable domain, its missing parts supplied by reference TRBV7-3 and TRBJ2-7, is GAGVSQTPSNKVTEKGKYVELRCDPISGHTALYWYRQSLGQGPEFLIYFQGTGAADDSGLPNDRFFAVRPEGSVSTLKIQRTERGDSAVYLCASSPQGGYEQYFGPGTRLTVT.